These 7 T cell receptor beta chains originate from one sample sequenced in a study of blood T cells in healthy people across ages. Together with a sample-barcoded 5' primer, a J-beta primer mix was included in a second PCR lasting roughly 6 to 12 cycles. TCRdb re-called the 5' RACE reads through MiXCR, storing one row per CDR3 protein. The profile shows 1.5 million to 2 million distinct CDR3 sequences, roughly 28% of them singletons. Sequenced material: blood. All receptors derive from a woman in her thirties in good health.

This chain uses TRBV7-2 with TRBJ2-5, with 11 bases aligning to TRBD2. The DNA end lines up better with TRBJ2-7; the J call may be wrong. The germline gives CDR1 SGHTA, CDR2 FQGNSA. This CDR3 contains 14 residues. CDR3 sequence reads: CASSVSGRALEQYF. DNA of the CDR3: TGTGCCAGCAGCGTTAGCGGGAGGGCCCTCGAGCAGTACTTC.

In the case of this clonotype: A read error may explain this, as a much larger clone is one base away. The genes are TRBV10-3 and TRBJ2-5; the D is unclear. The CDR3 has 12 amino acids. V was trimmed by 10 bases and J by 0 bases, leaving 9 bases between them. The germline V gene has CDR1 ENHRY and CDR2 SYGVKD. Written as DNA, the CDR3 is TGTGCCAACACAGACAACCAAGAGACCCAGTACTTC. Its protein product is CANTDNQETQYF.

This clonotype occurred a few times. The chain is built from TRBV28 and TRBJ2-3; possibly TRBD1 for D (5 bases). Germline CDR1 reads MDHEN; CDR2 reads SYDVKM. This CDR3 region has 12 residues. Trimming removed 2 bases at V and 7 bases at J, with 7 bases between. The CDR3 loop is CASSLEDNTQYF. The CDR3 nucleotides are TGTGCCAGCAGTTTAGAGGACAATACGCAGTATTTT.

This clonotype appeared many times. This rearrangement joins TRBV7-2 to TRBJ1-4, with a tentative D call TRBD1 (5 bases). V lost 5 bases and J 7 bases, leaving 17 bases between the germline ends. The CDR3 covers 15 residues. Per germline, CDR1 SGHTA and CDR2 FQGNSA. CDR3 protein: CASSRNRNQGEKLFF. In nucleotides, the CDR3 is TGTGCCAGCAGCCGAAACAGGAATCAGGGTGAAAAACTGTTTTTT.

A few counts support this clonotype. V usage is TRBV24-1 and J usage is TRBJ2-1; 7 bases are shared with TRBD1. Germline values: CDR1 KGHDR, CDR2 SFDVKD. The CDR3 consists of 13 residues. V shed 5 bases and J 13 bases; nucleotides not matched to a gene: 10. The CDR3 spells CATSGLRDSLQFF. The CDR3 DNA sequence: TGTGCCACCAGTGGGCTTCGGGACAGCTTACAGTTCTTC.

This clonotype has at least ten counts. V and J are TRBV27 and TRBJ2-7, with TRBD1 matching over 7 bases. Germline V gene lookup returns CDR1 MNHEY and CDR2 SMNVEV (reference sequence). With 0 bases clipped from V and 5 bases from J, the junction kept 4 bases outside the gene matches. The CDR3 covers 14 residues. Written as DNA, the CDR3 is TGTGCCAGCAGTTTATCGGCGACAGGGAACGAGCAGTACTTC. Protein sequence: CASSLSATGNEQYF.

V is TRBV20-1 and J is TRBJ2-7; TRBD2 might be the D (5 bases). V was clipped by 7 bases and J by 1 base, with 17 bases between them. Germline values: CDR1 DFQATT, CDR2 SNEGSKA (reference sequence). This CDR3 is 14 amino acids long. The DNA of the CDR3 is TGCAGTGTTCCGACGGGGTCCCCTTCCTACGAGCAGTACTTC. It encodes CSVPTGSPSYEQYF.